The rows below give T cell receptor beta chains drawn from one sample of a study of T cell changes during pregnancy in multiple sclerosis. The table came from immunoSEQ multiplex PCR; TCRdb's copy has only in-frame clones and leaves some out. This table holds about 55,000 clones, 93% found once. Here the sequenced sample was CD8+ T cells from peripheral blood mononuclear cells, taken in the second trimester of pregnancy. The receptors originated from a female donor with multiple sclerosis, enrolled in a pregnancy study. CDR3s include the opening cysteine and the closing phenylalanine or tryptophan. Not all rows give a size; the values are once, few, many and, for expanded clones, a class.

abundance: .; v_gene: TRBV7-9; j_gene: TRBJ2-5; len: 13; CDR3aa: CASSSGQGETQYF
abundance: .; v_gene: TRBV5-8; j_gene: TRBJ2-3; len: 18; CDR3aa: CASSNNLVAGGPSDTQYF
abundance: .; v_gene: TRBV6-5; j_gene: TRBJ2-7; len: 16; CDR3aa: CASSYGPAGNSYEQYF
abundance: .; v_gene: TRBV29-1; j_gene: TRBJ2-1; len: 15; CDR3aa: CSVEWDSQTYNEQFF
abundance: once; v_gene: TRBV5-1; j_gene: TRBJ2-7; len: 13; CDR3aa: CASSSLDSYEQYF
abundance: .; v_gene: TRBV30; j_gene: TRBJ1-5; len: 14; CDR3aa: CAWNPTGKGQPQHF
abundance: .; v_gene: TRBV4-1; j_gene: TRBJ2-2; len: 15; CDR3aa: CASSQDRGDTGELFF
abundance: .; v_gene: TRBV6-1; j_gene: TRBJ2-7; len: 14; CDR3aa: CASSWGQGAYEQYF
abundance: .; v_gene: TRBV4-2; j_gene: TRBJ1-1; len: 15; CDR3aa: CASSHAGEQNTEAFF
abundance: .; v_gene: TRBV6-1; j_gene: TRBJ2-1; len: 13; CDR3aa: CASSWTEYNEQFF
abundance: .; v_gene: TRBV19; j_gene: TRBJ2-7; len: 15; CDR3aa: CASSGSGTGLQEQYF
abundance: once; v_gene: TRBV29-1; j_gene: TRBJ2-7; len: 13; CDR3aa: CSVVQGPRYEQYF
abundance: .; v_gene: TRBV5-1; j_gene: TRBJ1-2; len: 16; CDR3aa: CASSLALGTGGYGYTF
abundance: .; v_gene: TRBV5-5; j_gene: TRBJ1-2; len: 16; CDR3aa: CASSLADRLLNYGYTF
abundance: .; v_gene: TRBV5-1; j_gene: TRBJ2-1; len: 21; CDR3aa: CASSLGTYGTGNPKGRHEQFF
abundance: .; v_gene: TRBV27; j_gene: TRBJ1-1; len: 15; CDR3aa: CASSPSGGGGTEAFF
abundance: .; v_gene: TRBV27; j_gene: TRBJ2-7; len: 15; CDR3aa: CASSPKTSGRYEQYF
abundance: .; v_gene: TRBV14; j_gene: TRBJ2-7; len: 14; CDR3aa: CASYRSGAHYEQYF
abundance: .; v_gene: TRBV7-9; j_gene: TRBJ2-7; len: 15; CDR3aa: CASSLQGKGSYEQYF
abundance: .; v_gene: TRBV19; j_gene: TRBJ2-5; len: 15; CDR3aa: CASRWTGGRAETQYF
abundance: .; v_gene: TRBV7-6; j_gene: TRBJ1-1; len: 15; CDR3aa: CASSPRGQGDMVAFF
abundance: .; v_gene: TRBV6-6; j_gene: TRBJ2-4; len: 15; CDR3aa: CASSQSGFSKNIQYF
abundance: .; v_gene: TRBV7-6; j_gene: TRBJ2-1; len: 13; CDR3aa: CASSLAGTNEQFF
abundance: .; v_gene: TRBV9; j_gene: TRBJ2-2; len: 16; CDR3aa: CASSPTGPTNTGELFF
abundance: .; v_gene: TRBV7-9; j_gene: TRBJ2-1; len: 15; CDR3aa: CASNHRDRGNNEQFF
abundance: .; v_gene: TRBV6-5; j_gene: TRBJ2-2; len: 14; CDR3aa: CASSYRQGTGELFF
abundance: .; v_gene: TRBV5-4; j_gene: TRBJ1-4; len: 14; CDR3aa: CASSADATNEKLFF
abundance: .; v_gene: TRBV9; j_gene: TRBJ2-7; len: 14; CDR3aa: CASSLGTGNDEQYF
abundance: .; v_gene: TRBV27; j_gene: TRBJ2-1; len: 15; CDR3aa: CASSLIKAGGGEQFF
abundance: .; v_gene: TRBV27; j_gene: TRBJ2-2; len: 14; CDR3aa: CASTPQGVTGELFF
abundance: .; v_gene: TRBV4-2; j_gene: TRBJ2-1; len: 17; CDR3aa: CASSQDPGLGGHNEQFF
abundance: .; v_gene: TRBV7-2; j_gene: TRBJ2-1; len: 15; CDR3aa: CASSLVSGVYNEQFF
abundance: .; v_gene: TRBV9; j_gene: TRBJ1-1; len: 14; CDR3aa: CASSAGTPNTEAFF
abundance: once; v_gene: TRBV10-2; j_gene: TRBJ2-7; len: 14; CDR3aa: CASYQAGGSDEQYF
abundance: .; v_gene: TRBV9; j_gene: TRBJ1-2; len: 16; CDR3aa: CASSVAAQAARYGYTF
abundance: few; v_gene: TRBV9; j_gene: TRBJ2-1; len: 15; CDR3aa: CASSVEGLTYNEQFF
abundance: .; v_gene: TRBV14; j_gene: TRBJ2-1; len: 12; CDR3aa: CASSLRRNEQFF
abundance: .; v_gene: TRBV7-8; j_gene: TRBJ2-7; len: 15; CDR3aa: CASSATGDSSYEQYF
abundance: .; v_gene: TRBV5-1; j_gene: TRBJ2-1; len: 11; CDR3aa: CASSLSDEQFF
abundance: .; v_gene: TRBV27; j_gene: TRBJ2-2; len: 14; CDR3aa: CASSLGLASRELFF
abundance: .; v_gene: TRBV11-3; j_gene: TRBJ1-1; len: 13; CDR3aa: CASSPGRNTEAFF
abundance: .; v_gene: TRBV19; j_gene: TRBJ2-7; len: 14; CDR3aa: CASSKQGSSYEQYF
abundance: .; v_gene: TRBV7-6; j_gene: TRBJ1-3; len: 14; CDR3aa: CASSLQGAGNTIYF